This TCR beta chain was recorded in a study of OX40 agonist ivuxolimab in advanced cancers. As for the study in general: Ivuxolimab is a fully human IgG2 antibody that activates OX40 (CD134). Cancers in dose escalation were hepatocellular, melanoma, renal cell and head and neck. The study gave patients intravenous ivuxolimab at 0.01 to 10 mg/kg every 2 weeks.

Whole-study results and caveats: CD8+ T cells were the subset that, on average, had more expanded clones than CD4+.

Sequenced by immunoSEQ multiplex PCR; TCRdb stores in-frame clones only, minus some. The data contain around 86,000 clones, around four fifths of them seen just once; the ten biggest clones take up less than 3.5%. About this clone: The antigen is unknown.

The material sequenced was CD4+ or CD8+ T cells sorted from blood, taken in a trial of the OX40 agonist ivuxolimab. The TCR was taken from an adult with an advanced solid tumor such as melanoma, head and neck, liver or kidney cancer.

The CDR3 spells CASSQTGFDGYTF. The CDR3 nucleotides read TGTGCCAGCAGCCAGACAGGGTTCGACGGCTACACCTTC. The chain employs TRBV7-9 and TRBJ1-2; the match to TRBD1 covers 7 bases. Germline V lookup: CDR1 SEHNR, CDR2 FQNEAQ (reference sequence). The CDR3 covers 13 residues. With V trimmed by 5 bases and J by 8 bases, 8 bases remained unmatched.